This is a list of T cell receptor beta chains from one sample in a study of PD-L1 blockade in urothelial cancer. Method: immunoSEQ multiplex PCR; TCRdb's copy keeps in-frame clones and lacks some. The sample consists of 60,000 to 75,000 clones, 84% of them appearing once. The material was PBMCs, obtained around atezolizumab (anti-PD-L1) treatment. The receptors here all came from a woman between 65 and 79 years old with urothelial cancer. Each CDR3 is given with its conserved first and last residue. A D gene is named only where the DNA matches it firmly. Clone size is shown for a subset of rows, as once, few, many or a class of expanded clone.

j_gene | d_gene | v_gene | abundance | CDR3nt | CDR3aa
TRBJ2-2 | TRBD2 | TRBV10-3 | . | TGTGCCATGTCCTCCGGACTAGCGGCCACCGGGGAGCTGTTTTTT | CAMSSGLAATGELFF
TRBJ2-3 | TRBD2 | TRBV2 | . | TGTGCCAGCAGAGGCGGGAGGGCATTGGCAGATACGCAGTATTTT | CASRGGRALADTQYF
TRBJ2-7 | TRBD2 | TRBV7-2 | . | TGTGCCAGCAGCTTACGGCCGGGGGGGCACTACGAGCAGTACTTC | CASSLRPGGHYEQYF
TRBJ2-7 | TRBD1 | TRBV18 | . | TGTGCCAGCTCACCTCCGGGACAGGGGGCGCAAGAGCAGTACTTC | CASSPPGQGAQEQYF
TRBJ2-6 | . | TRBV29-1 | . | TGCAGCGTTAGGCGCATACTAGCATACAGTCGGGCCAACGTCCTGACTTTC | CSVRRILAYSRANVLTF
TRBJ1-4 | . | TRBV7-2 | . | TGTGCCAGCAGCTTGGGGGCGGGAGTGGATGAAAAACTGTTTTTT | CASSLGAGVDEKLFF
TRBJ2-7 | . | TRBV4-1 | . | TGCGCCAGCAGCCAGCGGTCTGTACCTCGAGGCTACGAGCAGTACTTC | CASSQRSVPRGYEQYF
TRBJ2-2 | . | TRBV18 | . | TGTGCCAGCCCAGGACTCCACGGGGAGCTGTTTTTT | CASPGLHGELFF
TRBJ2-7 | . | TRBV7-9 | . | TGTGCCAGCAAAGGGGGAGTGGCCTACGAGCAGTACTTC | CASKGGVAYEQYF
TRBJ2-7 | . | TRBV7-9 | . | TGTGCCAGCAGCTTAGGGCGGTTGTACGAGCAGTACTTC | CASSLGRLYEQYF
TRBJ2-7 | TRBD2 | TRBV27 | . | TGTGCCAGCAGCGGGACTAGCGGCTACGAGCAGTACTTC | CASSGTSGYEQYF
TRBJ2-5 | . | TRBV27 | . | TGTGCCAGCAGTCGCACACCTCAAGAGACCCAGTACTTC | CASSRTPQETQYF
TRBJ2-1 | . | TRBV7-9 | . | TGTGCCAGCAGCTTAGCTGTCCTCAATGAGCAGTTCTTC | CASSLAVLNEQFF
TRBJ1-5 | TRBD1 | TRBV4-1 | . | TGCGCCAGCAGCCAAATCGGGACAGGGGGTAGCAATCAGCCCCAGCATTTT | CASSQIGTGGSNQPQHF
TRBJ1-1 | TRBD1 | TRBV19 | . | TGTGCCAGTAGTATAGGACAGGGAAGGACTGAAGCTTTCTTT | CASSIGQGRTEAFF
TRBJ2-4 | . | TRBV6-6 | once | TGTGCCAGCAGTTACTCGTCCGGGACCCCCGGGGGCATTCAGTACTTC | CASSYSSGTPGGIQYF
TRBJ2-5 | . | TRBV7-3 | . | TGTGCCAGCAGCACTCTAGCGAGCCCCCAAGAGACCCAGTACTTC | CASSTLASPQETQYF
TRBJ2-7 | . | TRBV6-1 | . | TGTGCCAGCAGTGAATTTCTGTTCTACGAGCAGTACTTC | CASSEFLFYEQYF